The clone carrying this TCR beta chain was recorded at least ten times. The antigen is undetermined. This sample is part of a study of glioma-infiltrating T cells. Overall study results and limits: Gliomas, especially low-grade, showed above-expected tissue-blood divergence; non-neoplastic patients showed below. Only very few CDR3 sequences appeared in both tissue and blood.

TCR alpha and beta CDR3 regions were amplified from RNA using iRepertoire nested multiplex PCR. TCRdb independently ran MiXCR on the multiplex PCR reads; one entry per CDR3 protein. The table shows 150,000 to 200,000 distinct CDR3 sequences, with roughly two fifths occurring only once. This receptor was identified in a human donor with low-grade glioma or glioblastoma, undergoing nonglioma brain surgery, or in good health (not recorded which). The specimen sequenced was glioma tissue, nonneoplastic brain tissue, or PBMCs (not recorded which).

The CDR3 is CASSQPGGTTEAFF. CDR3 coding DNA: TGTGCCAGCAGCCAACCGGGGGGGACCACTGAAGCTTTCTTT. J is TRBJ1-1 and V is TRBV3-1, with D tentatively TRBD1 (5 bases). The CDR3 has 14 amino acids. The V gene lost 2 bases and the J gene lost 4 bases, with 11 bases spanning the gap. CDR1 and CDR2 from the germline V gene are LGHDT and YNNKEL (reference sequence).